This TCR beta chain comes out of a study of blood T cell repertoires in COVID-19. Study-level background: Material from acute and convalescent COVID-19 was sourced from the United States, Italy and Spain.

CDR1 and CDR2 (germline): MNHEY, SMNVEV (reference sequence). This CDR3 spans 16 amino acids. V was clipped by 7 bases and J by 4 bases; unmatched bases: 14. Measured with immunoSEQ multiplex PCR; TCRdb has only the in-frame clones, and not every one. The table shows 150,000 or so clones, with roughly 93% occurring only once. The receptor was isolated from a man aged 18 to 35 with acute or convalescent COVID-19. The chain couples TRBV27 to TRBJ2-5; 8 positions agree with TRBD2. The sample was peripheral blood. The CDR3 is CASKAGGLDVPETQYF. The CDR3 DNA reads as TGTGCCAGCAAGGCGGGGGGCCTCGACGTCCCAGAGACCCAGTACTTC.